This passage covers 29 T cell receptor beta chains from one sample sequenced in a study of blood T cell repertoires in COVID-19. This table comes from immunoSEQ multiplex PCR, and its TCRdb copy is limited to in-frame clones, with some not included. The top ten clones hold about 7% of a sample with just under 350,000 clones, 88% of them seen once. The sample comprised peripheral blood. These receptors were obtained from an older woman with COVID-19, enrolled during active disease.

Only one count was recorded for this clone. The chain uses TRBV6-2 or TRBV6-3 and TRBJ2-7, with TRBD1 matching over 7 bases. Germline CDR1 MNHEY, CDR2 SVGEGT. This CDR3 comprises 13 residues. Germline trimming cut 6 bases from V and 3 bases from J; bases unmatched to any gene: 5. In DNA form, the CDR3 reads TGTGCCAGCAGCCGGGACAGTTTCTACGAGCAGTACTTC. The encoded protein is CASSRDSFYEQYF.

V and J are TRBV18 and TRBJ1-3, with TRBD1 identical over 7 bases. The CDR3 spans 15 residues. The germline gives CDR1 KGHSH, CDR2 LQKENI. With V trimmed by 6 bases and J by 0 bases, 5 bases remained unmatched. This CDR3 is CASSGGQSSGNTIYF. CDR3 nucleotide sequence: TGTGCCAGCTCGGGGGGACAGAGCTCTGGAAACACCATATATTTT.

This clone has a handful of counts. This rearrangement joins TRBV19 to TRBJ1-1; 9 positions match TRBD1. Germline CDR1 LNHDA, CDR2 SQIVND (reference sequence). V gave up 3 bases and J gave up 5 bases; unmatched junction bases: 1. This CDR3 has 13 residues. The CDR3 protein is CASSIGTGTEAFF. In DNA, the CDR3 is TGTGCCAGTAGTATTGGGACAGGGACTGAAGCTTTCTTT.

The CDR3 DNA follows: TGCGCCAGCAGCCTGGGAGGGAGGGATGAGCAGTTCTTC. Its protein is CASSLGGRDEQFF. The chain combines TRBV5-1 with TRBJ2-1; 7 bases align to TRBD2. The CDR3 is made up of 13 amino acids. J lost 8 bases, V lost 4 bases, and 6 bases had no gene match. Germline CDR1 SGHRS, CDR2 YFSETQ.

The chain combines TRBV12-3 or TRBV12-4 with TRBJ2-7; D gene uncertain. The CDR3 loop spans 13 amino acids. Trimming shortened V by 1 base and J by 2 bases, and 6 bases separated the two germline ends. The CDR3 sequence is CASSLGVAYEQYF. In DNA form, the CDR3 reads TGTGCCAGCAGTTTAGGTGTAGCCTACGAGCAGTACTTC.

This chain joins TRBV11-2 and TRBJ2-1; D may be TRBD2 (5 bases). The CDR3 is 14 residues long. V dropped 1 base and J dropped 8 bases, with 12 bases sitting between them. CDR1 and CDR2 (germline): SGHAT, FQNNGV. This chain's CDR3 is CASSLGSLRDEQFF. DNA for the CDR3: TGTGCCAGCAGCTTAGGGTCACTGAGGGATGAGCAGTTCTTC.

DNA of the CDR3: TGTGCCAGCAGCGAATCCCGGGGGGCCGACGGGGAGCTGTTTTTT. It specifies CASSESRGADGELFF. The J gene is TRBJ2-2, the V gene TRBV7-2; D possibly corresponds to TRBD2 (7 bases). CDR1 and CDR2 (germline): SGHTA, FQGNSA. The CDR3 consists of 15 residues. V was clipped by 5 bases and J by 7 bases, with 17 bases between them.

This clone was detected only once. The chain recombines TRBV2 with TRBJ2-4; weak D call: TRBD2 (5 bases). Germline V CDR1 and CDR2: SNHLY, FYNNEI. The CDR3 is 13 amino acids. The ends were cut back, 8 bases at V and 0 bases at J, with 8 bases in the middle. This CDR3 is CASGSLAKNIQYF. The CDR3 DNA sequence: TGTGCCAGCGGGAGCTTAGCCAAAAACATTCAGTACTTC.

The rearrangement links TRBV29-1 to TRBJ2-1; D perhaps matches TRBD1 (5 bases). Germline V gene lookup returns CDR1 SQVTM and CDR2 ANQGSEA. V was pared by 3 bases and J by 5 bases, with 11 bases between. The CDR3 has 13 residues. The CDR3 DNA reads TGCAGCGTTGAGCAGGGTTCTAACAATGAGCAGTTCTTC. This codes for CSVEQGSNNEQFF.

CDR3 residues: CASSQDRSTNEKLFF. CDR3 nucleotides: TGCGCCAGCAGCCAAGACAGGTCAACTAATGAAAAACTGTTTTTT. The gene calls are TRBV4-3 and TRBJ1-4; D is undetermined. In germline, CDR1 is LGHNA, CDR2 YSLEER. The CDR3 contains 15 residues. V was trimmed by 0 bases and J by 0 bases, leaving 5 bases between them.

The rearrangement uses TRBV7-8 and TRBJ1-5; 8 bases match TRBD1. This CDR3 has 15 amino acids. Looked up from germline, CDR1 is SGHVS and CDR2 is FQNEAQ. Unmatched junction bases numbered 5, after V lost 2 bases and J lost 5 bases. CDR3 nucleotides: TGTGCCAGCAGCTTAAACCGACAGGGGCATCAGCCCCAGCATTTT. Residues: CASSLNRQGHQPQHF.

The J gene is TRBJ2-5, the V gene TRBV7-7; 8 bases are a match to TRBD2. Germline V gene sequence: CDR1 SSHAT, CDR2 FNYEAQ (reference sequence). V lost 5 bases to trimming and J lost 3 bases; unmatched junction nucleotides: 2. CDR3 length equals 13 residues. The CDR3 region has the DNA TGTGCCAGCAGCGTCGGGGGGGAAGAGACCCAGTACTTC. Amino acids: CASSVGGEETQYF.

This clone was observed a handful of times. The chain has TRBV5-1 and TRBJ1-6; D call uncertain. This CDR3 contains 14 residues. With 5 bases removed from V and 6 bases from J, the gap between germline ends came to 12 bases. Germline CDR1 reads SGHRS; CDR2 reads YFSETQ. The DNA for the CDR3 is TGCGCCAGCAGTTACACAGTATCTAATTCACCCCTCCACTTT. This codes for CASSYTVSNSPLHF.

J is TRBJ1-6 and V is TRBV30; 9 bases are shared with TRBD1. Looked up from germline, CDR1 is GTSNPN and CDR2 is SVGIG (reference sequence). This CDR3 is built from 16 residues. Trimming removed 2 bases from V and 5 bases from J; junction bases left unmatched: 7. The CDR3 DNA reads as TGTGCCTGGAGTTTGGACAGGGGAAACAATAATTCACCCCTCCACTTT. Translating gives CAWSLDRGNNNSPLHF.

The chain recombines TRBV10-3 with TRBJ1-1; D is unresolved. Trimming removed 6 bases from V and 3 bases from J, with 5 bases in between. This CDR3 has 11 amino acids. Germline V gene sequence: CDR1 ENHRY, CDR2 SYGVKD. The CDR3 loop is CAISQYTEAFF. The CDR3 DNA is TGTGCCATCAGCCAGTACACTGAAGCTTTCTTT.

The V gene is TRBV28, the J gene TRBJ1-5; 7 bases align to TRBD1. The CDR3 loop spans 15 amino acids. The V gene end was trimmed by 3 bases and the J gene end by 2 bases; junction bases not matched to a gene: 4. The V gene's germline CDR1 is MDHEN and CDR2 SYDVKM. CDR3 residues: CASSLQGGGNQPQHF. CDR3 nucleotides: TGTGCCAGCAGTTTGCAGGGGGGCGGCAATCAGCCCCAGCATTTT.

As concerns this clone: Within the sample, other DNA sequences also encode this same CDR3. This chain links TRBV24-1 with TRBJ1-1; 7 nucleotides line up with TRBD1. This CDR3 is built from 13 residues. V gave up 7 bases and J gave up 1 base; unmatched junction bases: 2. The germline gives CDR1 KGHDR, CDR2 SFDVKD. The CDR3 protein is CATSRTGNTEAFF. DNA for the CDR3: TGTGCCACCAGCCGGACAGGGAACACTGAAGCTTTCTTT.

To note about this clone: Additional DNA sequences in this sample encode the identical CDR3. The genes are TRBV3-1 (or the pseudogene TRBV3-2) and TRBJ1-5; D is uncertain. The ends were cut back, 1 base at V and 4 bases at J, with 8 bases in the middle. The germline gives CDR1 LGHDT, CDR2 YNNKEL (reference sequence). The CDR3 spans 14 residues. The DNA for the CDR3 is TGTGCCAGCAGCCAAGGGACTGAGAATCAGCCCCAGCATTTT. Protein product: CASSQGTENQPQHF.

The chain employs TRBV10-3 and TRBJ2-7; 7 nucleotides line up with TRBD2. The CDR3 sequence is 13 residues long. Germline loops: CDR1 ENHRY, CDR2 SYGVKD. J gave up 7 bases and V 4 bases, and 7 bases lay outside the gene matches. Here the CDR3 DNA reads TGTGCCATCAGTGCGGCGCAGGGAGGGGAGCAGTACTTC. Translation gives CAISAAQGGEQYF.

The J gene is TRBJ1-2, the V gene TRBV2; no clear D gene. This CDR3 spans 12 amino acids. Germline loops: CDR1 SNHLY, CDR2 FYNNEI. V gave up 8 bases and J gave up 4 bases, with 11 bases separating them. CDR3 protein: CASEGGGYGYTF. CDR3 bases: TGTGCCAGCGAGGGAGGCGGCTATGGCTACACCTTC.

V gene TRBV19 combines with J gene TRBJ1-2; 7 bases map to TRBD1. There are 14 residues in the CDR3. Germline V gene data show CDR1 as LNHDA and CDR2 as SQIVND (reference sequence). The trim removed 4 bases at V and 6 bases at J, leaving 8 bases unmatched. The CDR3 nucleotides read TGTGCCAGTAGTACTGCCGGGACAGAAAATGGCTACACCTTC. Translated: CASSTAGTENGYTF.

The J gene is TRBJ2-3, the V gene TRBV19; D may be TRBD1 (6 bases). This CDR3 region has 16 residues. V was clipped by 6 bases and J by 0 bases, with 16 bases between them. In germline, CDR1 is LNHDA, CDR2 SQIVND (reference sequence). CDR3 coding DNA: TGTGCCAGTAGGCTACAGGGAGCCTTTAGCACAGATACGCAGTATTTT. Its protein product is CASRLQGAFSTDTQYF.

In DNA, the CDR3 is TGTGCCAGCAGTGATCGGCGGGGGATGAACACTGAAGCTTTCTTT. Its translation is CASSDRRGMNTEAFF. The chain combines TRBV2 with TRBJ1-1; D is perhaps TRBD1 (5 bases). This CDR3 is built from 15 residues. V was pared by 3 bases and J by 0 bases, with 11 bases between. Germline CDR1 and CDR2: SNHLY and FYNNEI.

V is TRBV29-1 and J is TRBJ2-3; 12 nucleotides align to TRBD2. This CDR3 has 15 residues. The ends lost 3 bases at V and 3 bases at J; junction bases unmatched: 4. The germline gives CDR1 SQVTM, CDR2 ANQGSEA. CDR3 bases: TGCAGCGTTGACTGGACTAGCGGGACTACAGATACGCAGTATTTT. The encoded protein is CSVDWTSGTTDTQYF.

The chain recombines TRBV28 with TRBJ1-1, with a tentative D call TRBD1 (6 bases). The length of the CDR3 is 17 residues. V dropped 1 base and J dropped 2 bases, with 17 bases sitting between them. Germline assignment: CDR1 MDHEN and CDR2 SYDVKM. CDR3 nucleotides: TGTGCCAGCAGTTTATTAGAGGCGGGGGGGCCCAACACTGAAGCTTTCTTT. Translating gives CASSLLEAGGPNTEAFF. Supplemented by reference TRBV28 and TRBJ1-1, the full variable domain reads DVKVTQSSRYLVKRTGEKVFLECVQDMDHENMFWYRQDPGLGLRLIYFSYDVKMKEKGDIPEGYSVSREKKERFSLILESASTNQTSMYLCASSLLEAGGPNTEAFFGQGTRLTVV.

CDR3 coding DNA: TGTGCCAGCAGCCCTGGAGACTGGGACAGCTACGAGCAGTACTTC. Translating gives CASSPGDWDSYEQYF. The chain is built from TRBV9 and TRBJ2-7; 7 bases agree with TRBD1. The J segment lost 3 bases and the V segment lost 4 bases, leaving 10 bases of the junction unmatched. CDR1 and CDR2 (germline): SGDLS, YYNGEE. CDR3 length: 15 amino acids.

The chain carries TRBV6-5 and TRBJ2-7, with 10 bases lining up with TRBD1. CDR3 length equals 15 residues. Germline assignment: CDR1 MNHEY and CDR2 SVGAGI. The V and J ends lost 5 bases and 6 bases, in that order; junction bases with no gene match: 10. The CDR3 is CASSSTGQGKSEQYF. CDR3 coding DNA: TGTGCCAGCAGTAGTACGGGACAGGGGAAAAGCGAGCAGTACTTC.

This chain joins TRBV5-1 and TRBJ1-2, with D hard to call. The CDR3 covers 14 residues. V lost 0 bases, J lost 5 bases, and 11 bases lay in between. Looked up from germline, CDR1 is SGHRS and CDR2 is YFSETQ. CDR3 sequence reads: CASSLGPEVYGYTF. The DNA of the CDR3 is TGCGCCAGCAGCTTGGGGCCGGAGGTGTATGGCTACACCTTC.

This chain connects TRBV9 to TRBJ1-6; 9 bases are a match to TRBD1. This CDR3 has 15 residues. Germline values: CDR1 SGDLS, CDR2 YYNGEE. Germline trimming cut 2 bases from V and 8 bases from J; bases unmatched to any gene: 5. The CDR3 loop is CASSVLWTGDSPLHF. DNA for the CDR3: TGTGCCAGCAGCGTTCTCTGGACAGGGGATTCACCCCTCCACTTT.